A selection of T cell receptor beta chains follows, all from one sample in a study of T-cell memory formation after mild COVID-19. TCRdb itself ran the 5' RACE reads through MiXCR, one entry per CDR3 protein. The sample yields 300,000 to 400,000 distinct CDR3 sequences, under 25% seen once. Sequencing was done on a sample of PBMCs or a T cell subset sorted from them (not recorded which). These receptors were taken from an adult woman who had mild COVID-19 (a few samples of this study predate the infection). Cell type and time point are not known. The CDR3 runs from the conserved cysteine through the conserved F or W. A D gene is named only where the DNA matches it firmly.

v_call d_call cdr3_aa
TRBV20-1 - CSARDLGTANYGYTF
TRBV7-8 - CASSVRDTTGHGYTF
TRBV7-8 - CASSPHPTETNYGYTF
TRBV6-6 - CASSWDGAARNTEAFF
TRBV10-3 TRBD2 CAISDPSGRALNEQFF
TRBV10-3 - CASSEVGTPFYGYTF
TRBV27 - CASSLGEGAGEQYF
TRBV6-1 - CASRAGGNTIYF
TRBV27 - CASTSGSGYQETQYF
TRBV2 TRBD1 CASSEAVGLGQGAGANVLTF
TRBV4-1 TRBD1 CASSSQGAHWNEQFF
TRBV5-1 - CASSTGSPPKQYF
TRBV12-3/TRBV12-4 - CASSLLDYEQYF
TRBV4-1 - CASGPLGGGRGNEQFF
TRBV27 - CASSPPSVQGTDTQYF
TRBV28 - CASIAGSNGYTF
TRBV5-1 TRBD1 CASSQTTGANQPQHF
TRBV7-3 TRBD1 CASSLLGGTYNEQFF
TRBV12-3/TRBV12-4 - CASSGALWAPHEQYF
TRBV6-5 TRBD2 CASGSLAGGGHEQYF
TRBV15 TRBD1 CATSMDRDTEAFF
TRBV13 - CASSATGGDLETQYF
TRBV11-2 - CASSLVGPTGPGSEQYF
TRBV7-2 - CASSLIALTLSTDTQYF
TRBV5-1 TRBD1 CASRDRVNSPLHF
TRBV6-5 - CASSYSGGPEAFF
TRBV12-3/TRBV12-4 - CASSSGYGYTF
TRBV6-6 TRBD1 CASSYGTVYGYTF
TRBV7-2 - CASSLNTADYEQYF
TRBV20-1 - CSPSRQDGYTF